Following are 10 T cell receptor beta chains from one sample sequenced in a study of regulatory T cells in long-lasting Graves disease. Relying on iRepertoire HTBI primers and Arm-PCR of CDR3 regions, the team built TCR beta libraries. TCRdb passed the multiplex PCR reads through MiXCR, listing each CDR3 protein once. The sample includes 350,000 to 550,000 distinct CDR3 sequences, under 15% of them seen just once. Time point meaning: newly diagnosed GD, antithyroid drugs for less than 3 months. PBMC RNA served as the TCR library source. These same records also appear under a second study, on T cells in Graves' hyperthyroidism and ophthalmopathy.

Specimen: peripheral blood mononuclear cells (PBMCs), collected at new diagnosis, from a patient treated with antithyroid drugs. The origin of the receptors is a woman aged 30 to 39 with Graves disease.

The chain employs TRBV7-9 and TRBJ2-3; D may be TRBD1 or TRBD2 (5 bases each). Germline V gene sequence: CDR1 SEHNR, CDR2 FQNEAQ (reference sequence). The CDR3 has 15 amino acids. V lost 7 bases to trimming and J lost 4 bases, with 18 bases between them. The CDR3: CASTTRGLGPDTQYF. CDR3 nucleotides: TGTGCCAGCACTACACGGGGCTTGGGGCCAGATACGCAGTATTTT.

This clonotype was seen at least ten times. The chain has TRBV6-1 and TRBJ2-5; TRBD1 or TRBD2 may be the D gene (7 bases each). Trimming left V 7 bases short and J 2 bases short, with 17 bases between. This CDR3 is built from 15 residues. Germline V gene data show CDR1 as MNHNS and CDR2 as SASEGT. The CDR3 bases are TGTGCCAGCACCCAGGGGGAGGGCCTGCAAGAGACCCAGTACTTC. Amino acid sequence: CASTQGEGLQETQYF.

This clonotype appeared a few times. The chain is built from TRBV29-1 and TRBJ2-1; 10 bases map to TRBD2. Per germline, CDR1 SQVTM and CDR2 ANQGSEA. This CDR3 has 14 residues. With 7 bases clipped from V and 10 bases from J, the junction kept 13 bases outside the gene matches. This chain's CDR3 is CSGGPSGGSREQFF. The CDR3 nucleotides are TGCAGCGGGGGGCCTAGCGGGGGTTCACGAGAGCAGTTCTTC.

This clonotype was found a few times. The chain uses TRBV6-1 and TRBJ2-1; D unresolved. Germline-derived CDR1 and CDR2 are MNHNS and SASEGT. The CDR3 has 18 residues. Trimming took off 8 bases at V and 0 bases at J, with 23 bases between the two ends. The CDR3 here is CASLHGGSDYRSYNEQFF. CDR3 DNA sequence: TGTGCCAGCCTCCATGGTGGGTCAGATTACCGCTCCTACAATGAGCAGTTCTTC.

This clonotype was detected many times. The chain uses TRBV27 and TRBJ2-1; D is possibly TRBD2 (6 bases). With 5 bases removed from V and 4 bases from J, the gap between germline ends came to 18 bases. The CDR3 consists of 16 residues. Germline values: CDR1 MNHEY, CDR2 SMNVEV (reference sequence). The DNA of the CDR3 is TGTGCCAGCAGTCCCGTTACTAGCCAGGTATACAATGAGCAGTTCTTC. Its translation is CASSPVTSQVYNEQFF.

This chain joins TRBV7-3 and TRBJ2-1; 8 nucleotides align to TRBD1. Germline CDR1 reads SGHTA; CDR2 reads FQGTGA. This CDR3 has 18 residues. V shed 0 bases and J 6 bases; nucleotides not matched to a gene: 13. The CDR3 protein is CASSLTRGLGSPGNEQFF. The DNA for the CDR3 is TGTGCCAGCAGCTTAACCAGGGGGCTCGGGAGCCCCGGCAATGAGCAGTTCTTC.

This clonotype was seen repeatedly, ten times or more. The chain employs TRBV7-9 and TRBJ2-3, with TRBD2 matching 10 bases. The CDR3 is 16 amino acids. V shed 5 bases, J shed 1 base, and the junction held 6 bases outside the gene matches. The V gene's germline CDR1 is SEHNR and CDR2 FQNEAQ (reference sequence). CDR3 protein: CASSPPGLAGTDTQYF. CDR3 DNA: TGTGCCAGCAGCCCCCCCGGACTAGCGGGCACAGATACGCAGTATTTT.

This chain connects TRBV7-2 to TRBJ2-5, with 8 bases matching TRBD2. The germline CDR1 and CDR2 sequences are SGHTA and FQGNSA. V lost 2 bases and J lost 3; bases outside the gene matches: 2. The CDR3 totals 14 residues. The CDR3 DNA reads as TGTGCCAGCAGCTTATTGACTAGCGAAGAGACCCAGTACTTC. This gives the protein CASSLLTSEETQYF.

V gene TRBV4-1 combines with J gene TRBJ2-5; no reliable D call. The germline V and J ends were trimmed by 0 bases and 5 bases, with 13 bases remaining between them. Germline V gene lookup returns CDR1 MGHRA and CDR2 YSYEKL. CDR3 length: 15 residues. The CDR3 is CASSQDRNARETQYF. Here the CDR3 DNA reads TGCGCCAGCAGCCAAGATCGCAACGCCCGGGAGACCCAGTACTTC.

At least ten counts were recorded for this clonotype. The chain carries TRBV12-3 or TRBV12-4 and TRBJ1-2; TRBD1 agrees at 7 bases. The J segment lost 2 bases and the V segment lost 4 bases, leaving 13 bases of the junction unmatched. The CDR3 extends over 17 amino acids. The CDR3 bases are TGTGCCAGCAGTTCCTACCCACCTCGACAGGGAAACTATGGCTACACCTTC. The encoded protein is CASSSYPPRQGNYGYTF.